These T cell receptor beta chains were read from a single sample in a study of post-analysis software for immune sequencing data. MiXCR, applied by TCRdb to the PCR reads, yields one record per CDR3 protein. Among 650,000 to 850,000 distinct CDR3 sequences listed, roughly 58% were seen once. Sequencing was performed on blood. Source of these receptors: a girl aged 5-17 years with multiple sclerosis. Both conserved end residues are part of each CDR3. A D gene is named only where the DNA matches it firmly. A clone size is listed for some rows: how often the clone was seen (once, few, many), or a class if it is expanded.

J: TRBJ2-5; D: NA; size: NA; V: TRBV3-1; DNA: TGTGCCAGCAGCCTGACCGCCACAGGTCTACAAGAGACCCAGTACTTC; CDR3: CASSLTATGLQETQYF
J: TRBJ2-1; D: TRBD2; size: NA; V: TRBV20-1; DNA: TGCAGTGCTAGACCCAGCGGGGTCCGGGGGAATGAGCAGTTCTTC; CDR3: CSARPSGVRGNEQFF
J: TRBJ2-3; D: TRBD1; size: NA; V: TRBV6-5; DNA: TGTGCCAGCAGTAAGACAGGGGCGGGTACGCAGTATTTT; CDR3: CASSKTGAGTQYF
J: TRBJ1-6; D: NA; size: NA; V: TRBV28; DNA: TGTGCCAGCAGTTTAGAACAGTTTGATTCACCCCTCCACTTT; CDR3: CASSLEQFDSPLHF
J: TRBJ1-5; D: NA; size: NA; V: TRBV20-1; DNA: TGCAGTGCTCAGTCAGGGACCTTTAGCAATCAGCCCCAGCATTTT; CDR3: CSAQSGTFSNQPQHF
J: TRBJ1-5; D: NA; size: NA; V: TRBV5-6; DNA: TGTGCCAGCAGCTTGTTCGGTGAAATATGGAATCAGCCCCAGCATTTT; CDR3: CASSLFGEIWNQPQHF
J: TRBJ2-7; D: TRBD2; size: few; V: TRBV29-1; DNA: TGCAGCGCTTCGGGACTAGCGAGGTACGAGCAGTACTTC; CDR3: CSASGLARYEQYF
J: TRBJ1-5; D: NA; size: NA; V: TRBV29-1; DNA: TGCAGCGTTTCTGGGCAGGGTCAGCCCCAGCATTTT; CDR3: CSVSGQGQPQHF
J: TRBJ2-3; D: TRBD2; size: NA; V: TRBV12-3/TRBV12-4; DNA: TGTGCCAGCACCCGGACTAGCGGGAGTCGAGATACGCAGTATTTT; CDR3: CASTRTSGSRDTQYF
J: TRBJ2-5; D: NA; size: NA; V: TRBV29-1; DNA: TGCAGCGTTGGGTCCCGAGGCCAAGAGACCCAGTACTTC; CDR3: CSVGSRGQETQYF
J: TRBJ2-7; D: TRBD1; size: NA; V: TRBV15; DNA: TGTGCCACCAGCAGAGTTGGAATCCGGGACAGGAGATACGAGCAGTACTTC; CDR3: CATSRVGIRDRRYEQYF
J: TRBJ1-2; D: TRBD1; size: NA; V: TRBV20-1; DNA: TGCAGTGCTAGAGCGCCTACAGGGGTATATGGCTACACCTTC; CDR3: CSARAPTGVYGYTF
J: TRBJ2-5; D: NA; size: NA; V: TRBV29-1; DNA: TGCAGCTATAGGGAGCTTGAGACCCAGTACTTC; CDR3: CSYRELETQYF
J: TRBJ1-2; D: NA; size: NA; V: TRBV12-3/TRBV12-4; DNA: TGTGCCAGCAGTTTAGCGGGGCACACCTATGGCTACACCTTC; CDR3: CASSLAGHTYGYTF
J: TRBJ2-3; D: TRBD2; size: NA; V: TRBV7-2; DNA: TGTGCCAGCAGCTTATCTCTGCGATGGACTAGCGGATTTAGCACAGATACGCAGTATTTT; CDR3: CASSLSLRWTSGFSTDTQYF
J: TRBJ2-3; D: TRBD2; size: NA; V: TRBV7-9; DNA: TGTGCCAGCAGCTTTCACGGGGGGGCCTTGGCAGATACGCAGTATTTT; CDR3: CASSFHGGALADTQYF
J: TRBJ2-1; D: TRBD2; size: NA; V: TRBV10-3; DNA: TGTGCCATCAGTGAGTCGGCGGGAGGGTTAGGTGAGCAGTTCTTC; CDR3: CAISESAGGLGEQFF
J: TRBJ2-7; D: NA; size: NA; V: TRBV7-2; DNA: TGTGCCAGCAGCCCTAGGAGGGCGAGCTCCTACGAGCAGTACTTC; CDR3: CASSPRRASSYEQYF
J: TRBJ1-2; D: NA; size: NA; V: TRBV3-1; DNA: TGTGCCAGCAGCCAAGCCGGGGGGGTTGGCTACACCTTC; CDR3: CASSQAGGVGYTF
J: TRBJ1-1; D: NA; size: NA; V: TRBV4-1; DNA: TGCGCCAGCAGCCAGGATGTTATGAACACTGAAGCTTTCTTT; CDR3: CASSQDVMNTEAFF
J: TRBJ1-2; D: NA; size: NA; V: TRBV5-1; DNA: TGCGCCAGCAGCTTGGGTGCGGGAACGGACTATGGCTACACCTTC; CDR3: CASSLGAGTDYGYTF
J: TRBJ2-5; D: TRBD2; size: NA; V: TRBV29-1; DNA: TGCAGCGTTGGACTAGCGGGAGGTCCAGAGGCCCAGTACTTC; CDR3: CSVGLAGGPEAQYF
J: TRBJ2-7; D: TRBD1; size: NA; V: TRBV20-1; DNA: TGCAGTGCTAGGCCGGGACAGGGGATCTACGAGCAGTACTTC; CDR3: CSARPGQGIYEQYF
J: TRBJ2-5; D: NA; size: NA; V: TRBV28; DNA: TGTGCCAGCAGGGGCCCCGGAAAGACCCAGTACTTC; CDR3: CASRGPGKTQYF
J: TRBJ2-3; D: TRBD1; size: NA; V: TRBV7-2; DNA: TGTGCCAGCAGCTTAGCTCCACAGGGGGTAAGCACAGATACGCAGTATTTT; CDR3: CASSLAPQGVSTDTQYF
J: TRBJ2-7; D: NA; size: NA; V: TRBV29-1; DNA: TGCAGCGTTGGTTTCTGGGACCCCCACGGAGGGGCCAAATCCTACGAGCAGTACTTC; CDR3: CSVGFWDPHGGAKSYEQYF
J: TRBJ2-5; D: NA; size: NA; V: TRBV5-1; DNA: TGCGCCAGCAGCATAGGGCCGAGTGGGGAGCAGTACTTC; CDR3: CASSIGPSGEQYF
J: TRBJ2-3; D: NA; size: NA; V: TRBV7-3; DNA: TGTGCCAGCAGCTTAGAGGGGGGAGCGCAGTATTTT; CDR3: CASSLEGGAQYF
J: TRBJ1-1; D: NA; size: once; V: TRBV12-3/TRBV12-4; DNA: TGTGCCAGCATGGGGTGGCAGGGAATCCTGAACACTGAAGCTTTCTTT; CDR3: CASMGWQGILNTEAFF
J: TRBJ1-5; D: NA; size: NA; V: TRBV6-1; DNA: TGTGCCAGCAGTGTCACAGTTAGCAATCAGCCCCAGCATTTT; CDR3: CASSVTVSNQPQHF
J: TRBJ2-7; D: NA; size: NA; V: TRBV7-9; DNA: TGTGCCAGCAGTACCCAGTCCCCCTACGAGCAGTACTTC; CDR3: CASSTQSPYEQYF
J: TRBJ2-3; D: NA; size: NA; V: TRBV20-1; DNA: TGCAGTGCTAGATACGGTATTAGGACAGATACGCAGTATTTT; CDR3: CSARYGIRTDTQYF
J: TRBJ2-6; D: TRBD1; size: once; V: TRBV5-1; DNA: TGCGCCAGCAGCGCTACCGGACAGGGGCCTCCTGGGGCCAACGTCCTGACTTTC; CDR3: CASSATGQGPPGANVLTF
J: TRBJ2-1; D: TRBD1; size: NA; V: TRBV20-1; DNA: TGCAGTGCTAGAGACTGGACAGGGGGCGCGGGGAATGAGCAGTTCTTC; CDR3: CSARDWTGGAGNEQFF
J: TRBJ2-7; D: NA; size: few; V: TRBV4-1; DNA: TGCGCCAGCAGCCAAGGGGGGTCGTTGGCTAGAGAGCAGTACTTC; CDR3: CASSQGGSLAREQYF
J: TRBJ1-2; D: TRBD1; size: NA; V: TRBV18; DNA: TGTGCCAGCTCACCACTACAGGGGTCTCTTGGCTACACCTTC; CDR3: CASSPLQGSLGYTF
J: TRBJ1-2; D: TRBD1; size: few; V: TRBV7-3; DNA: TGTGCCAGCAGCTTAGACGGACAGGCGGCCCTTGGCTACACCTTC; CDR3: CASSLDGQAALGYTF
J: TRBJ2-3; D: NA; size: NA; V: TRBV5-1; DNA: TGCGCCAGCAGCTTGGTCTTGGCGGGAAGTGGCACAGATACGCAGTATTTT; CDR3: CASSLVLAGSGTDTQYF
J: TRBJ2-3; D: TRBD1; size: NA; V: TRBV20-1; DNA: TGCAGTGCTAGAGCGGACAGGGGCGGAGATACGCAGTATTTT; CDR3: CSARADRGGDTQYF
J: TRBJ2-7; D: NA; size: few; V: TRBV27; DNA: TGTGCCAGCAGTTTATCAAGGGTAACAGTGGGAGAGCAGTACTTC; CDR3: CASSLSRVTVGEQYF
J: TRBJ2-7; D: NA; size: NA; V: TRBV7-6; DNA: TGTGCCAGCAGCTCCCCGGGACACCCGTTCCACGAGCAGTACTTC; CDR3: CASSSPGHPFHEQYF
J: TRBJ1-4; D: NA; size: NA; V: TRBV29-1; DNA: TGCAGCGTTGAGGGGGTTGGTGAAAAACTGTTTTTT; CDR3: CSVEGVGEKLFF
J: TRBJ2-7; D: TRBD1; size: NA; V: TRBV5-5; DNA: TGTGCCAGCAGCTTGGGGGACAGGGGGACCTACGAGCAGTACTTC; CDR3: CASSLGDRGTYEQYF
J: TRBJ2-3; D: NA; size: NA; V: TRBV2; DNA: TGTGCCAGCGAAGACATGTCAGCCCGTAATACGCAGTATTTT; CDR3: CASEDMSARNTQYF
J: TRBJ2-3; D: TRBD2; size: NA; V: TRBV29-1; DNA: TGCAGCGGCGTGCTTCCGGGACTAGGAGATACGCAGTATTTT; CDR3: CSGVLPGLGDTQYF
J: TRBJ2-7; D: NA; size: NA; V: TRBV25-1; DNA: TGTGCCAGCAGTGAAAGTCAGGGCGGCTACGAGCAGTACTTC; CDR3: CASSESQGGYEQYF